One sample yielded the 12 T cell receptor beta chains listed below, sequenced in a study of neurological immune-mediated disorders. TCRdb re-analysed the 5' RACE reads in MiXCR, keeping a single row per CDR3 protein. The repertoire holds 54,000 or so distinct CDR3 sequences, with around 3.5% as singletons. The specimen sequenced was PBMCs. The receptors were sampled from a woman in her twenties or thirties with multiple sclerosis.

The J gene is TRBJ2-7, the V gene TRBV11-2; D unresolved. This CDR3 region has 14 residues. Germline lookup yields CDR1 SGHAT and CDR2 FQNNGV. V dropped 2 bases and J dropped 2 bases, with 10 bases sitting between them. The chain's CDR3 is CASSLSHSTYEQYF. Here the CDR3 DNA reads TGTGCCAGCAGCTTATCCCACAGTACCTACGAGCAGTACTTC.

This clonotype was seen at least ten times. J is TRBJ2-5 and V is TRBV5-1; tentative D call: TRBD2 (5 bases). The germline V and J ends were trimmed by 0 bases and 2 bases, with 14 bases remaining between them. The CDR3 is made up of 16 amino acids. Germline CDR1 is SGHRS and CDR2 is YFSETQ. CDR3 region: CASSLAPTAEQETQYF. CDR3 nucleotide sequence: TGCGCCAGCAGCTTGGCCCCTACAGCGGAGCAAGAGACCCAGTACTTC.

This clonotype was seen many times. J is TRBJ1-4 and V is TRBV11-2, with D maybe TRBD1 (6 bases). Germline CDR1 is SGHAT and CDR2 is FQNNGV. The CDR3 contains 14 residues. V lost 3 bases, J lost 8 bases, and 13 bases lay in between. CDR3 coding DNA: TGTGCCAGCAGCTTTACAGGGAGAAACGAAAAACTGTTTTTT. This codes for CASSFTGRNEKLFF.

In its sample, this clonotype was seen many times. The rearrangement links TRBV25-1 to TRBJ1-1; D possibly corresponds to TRBD1 (5 bases). CDR1 and CDR2 from the germline V gene are MGHDK and SYGVNS. The CDR3 sequence is 14 residues long. The V and J ends lost 2 bases and 11 bases respectively, with 18 bases between them. CDR3 DNA: TGTGCCAGCAGTGAACCCGGGGCCAAAATGAGGGCTTTCTTT. It translates to CASSEPGAKMRAFF.

This clonotype appeared many times. The chain recombines TRBV15 with TRBJ2-7; either TRBD1 or TRBD2 may fit D (5 bases each). CDR1 LNHNV and CDR2 YYDKDF come from the germline V gene (reference sequence). There are 14 residues in the CDR3. Trimming took off 5 bases at V and 4 bases at J, with 15 bases between the two ends. In DNA form, the CDR3 reads TGTGCCACCAGCGGACAAACTAGGGGATACGAGCAGTACTTC. Encoded protein: CATSGQTRGYEQYF.

This clonotype was observed at least ten times. This chain links TRBV4-1 with TRBJ2-7; 11 bases are a match to TRBD2. This CDR3 is 19 amino acids long. V was clipped by 0 bases and J by 6 bases; unmatched bases: 16. Germline V gene data show CDR1 as MGHRA and CDR2 as YSYEKL. The CDR3 protein is CASSQEPISGRASTSEQYF. In nucleotides, the CDR3 is TGCGCCAGCAGCCAAGAACCCATTAGCGGGAGGGCCTCTACAAGCGAGCAGTACTTC.

This clonotype came up many times. The chain employs TRBV12-5 and TRBJ2-7; possibly TRBD1 for D (6 bases). The V gene lost 5 bases and the J gene lost 4 bases, with 12 bases spanning the gap. The CDR3 spans 13 residues. The germline CDR1 and CDR2 sequences are LGHNT and FRNRAP. DNA of the CDR3: TGTGCTAGTGGTCCACGGACAGCATACGAGCAGTACTTC. Residues: CASGPRTAYEQYF.

This clonotype was seen at least ten times. This chain links TRBV3-1 with TRBJ2-7; possible D gene TRBD2, 5 bases. CDR1 LGHDT and CDR2 YNNKEL come from the germline V gene (reference sequence). V shed 6 bases and J shed 6 bases, with 12 bases lying between them. The CDR3 spans 12 residues. CDR3 sequence reads: CASSDVLGEQYF. CDR3 bases: TGTGCCAGCAGTGATGTACTAGGCGAGCAGTACTTC.

This clonotype was recorded at least ten times. The gene calls are TRBV27 and TRBJ2-5; 10 bases agree with TRBD1. CDR3 length equals 14 residues. From germline, CDR1 is MNHEY and CDR2 SMNVEV (reference sequence). Trimming removed 5 bases from V and 5 bases from J; junction bases left unmatched: 5. CDR3 region: CASSVGQGWETQYF. CDR3 bases: TGTGCCAGCAGTGTGGGACAGGGGTGGGAGACCCAGTACTTC.

This clonotype was counted many times. This rearrangement joins TRBV10-3 to TRBJ2-1; no definite D call. This CDR3 comprises 12 residues. Germline V gene sequence: CDR1 ENHRY, CDR2 SYGVKD. V was cut by 4 bases and J by 6 bases, with 7 bases left in between. In DNA form, the CDR3 reads TGTGCCATCAGTGGAGCTTTCAATGAGCAGTTCTTC. Encoded protein: CAISGAFNEQFF.

This clonotype was counted at least ten times. The rearrangement uses TRBV10-3 and TRBJ1-6; D ambiguous. The V gene lost 2 bases and the J gene lost 5 bases, with 10 bases spanning the gap. The CDR3 covers 15 residues. In germline, CDR1 is ENHRY, CDR2 SYGVKD. Written as DNA, the CDR3 is TGTGCCATCAGTGAGGATGGTGTGCATAATTCACCCCTCCACTTT. Translating it yields CAISEDGVHNSPLHF.

This clonotype came up many times. The V and J genes are TRBV7-3 and TRBJ2-3, with D possibly matching TRBD2 (5 bases). The V and J ends lost 5 bases and 6 bases respectively, with 9 bases between them. The CDR3 sequence is 12 residues long. Per the germline V gene, CDR1 is SGHTA and CDR2 is FQGTGA. Written as DNA, the CDR3 is TGTGCCAGCAGCCCGGGCGGGGATACGCAGTATTTT. This translates into CASSPGGDTQYF.